One sample yielded the 7 T cell receptor beta chains listed below, sequenced in a study of blood T cell repertoires in COVID-19. TCRdb keeps only in-frame clones here, not all; method: immunoSEQ multiplex PCR. The repertoire holds approximately 250,000 clones, around 83% seen once, with over 1.5% in the top ten. The sequencing sample was made of peripheral blood. The receptors stem from a woman aged 40-49 years who had recovered from COVID-19.

The rearrangement links TRBV11-2 to TRBJ2-7, with D unresolved. Looked up from germline, CDR1 is SGHAT and CDR2 is FQNNGV. Between the trimmed V and J ends, which lost 5 bases and 7 bases, there was a span of 15 bases. There are 13 residues in the CDR3. The CDR3 nucleotides read TGTGCCAGCAGCCCAACCCCGGGTGGAGAGCAGTACTTC. Residues: CASSPTPGGEQYF.

The CDR3 is CASSLDSEAFF. CDR3 DNA: TGCGCCAGCAGCTTGGACAGTGAAGCTTTCTTT. The chain recombines TRBV5-1 with TRBJ1-1; D call uncertain. The germline V gene encodes CDR1 SGHRS and CDR2 YFSETQ. Between the trimmed V and J ends, which lost 0 bases and 7 bases, there was a span of 4 bases. The CDR3 runs to 11 residues.

V usage is TRBV28 and J usage is TRBJ2-7; D possibly corresponds to TRBD1 (5 bases). The CDR3 is 13 residues long. Trimming removed 8 bases from V and 3 bases from J, with 14 bases in between. Germline V gives CDR1 MDHEN, CDR2 SYDVKM. The CDR3 nucleotides are TGTGCCAGCTCCAAGGGCGACAGCTACGAGCAGTACTTC. Residues: CASSKGDSYEQYF. Using reference TRBV28 and TRBJ2-7 for the parts outside the CDR3, the full variable domain is DVKVTQSSRYLVKRTGEKVFLECVQDMDHENMFWYRQDPGLGLRLIYFSYDVKMKEKGDIPEGYSVSREKKERFSLILESASTNQTSMYLCASSKGDSYEQYFGPGTRLTVT.

The rearrangement uses TRBV5-1 and TRBJ2-5, with a weak D call TRBD1 (6 bases). Trimming shortened V by 4 bases and J by 2 bases, and 9 bases separated the two germline ends. Germline loops: CDR1 SGHRS, CDR2 YFSETQ. The CDR3 sequence is 13 residues long. CDR3 residues: CASSPGQQETQYF. In nucleotides, the CDR3 is TGCGCCAGCAGCCCCGGACAGCAAGAGACCCAGTACTTC. The variable domain in full, completed from reference TRBV5-1 and TRBJ2-5, reads KAGVTQTPRYLIKTRGQQVTLSCSPISGHRSVSWYQQTPGQGLQFLFEYFSETQRNKGNFPGRFSGRQFSNSRSEMNVSTLELGDSALYLCASSPGQQETQYFGPGTRLLVL.

This chain connects TRBV3-1 (or the pseudogene TRBV3-2) to TRBJ1-6, with D unclear. The V gene lost 4 bases and the J gene lost 5 bases, with 15 bases spanning the gap. Germline V lookup: CDR1 LGHDT, CDR2 YNNKEL (reference sequence). The CDR3 is 16 amino acids. Here the CDR3 DNA reads TGTGCCAGCAGCCGCGCGGGAGGATTTCATAATTCACCCCTCCACTTT. Amino acids: CASSRAGGFHNSPLHF.

The genes are TRBV3-1 (or the pseudogene TRBV3-2) and TRBJ1-6, with D possibly matching TRBD1 (6 bases). This CDR3 region has 17 residues. Germline CDR1 is LGHDT and CDR2 is YNNKEL (reference sequence). Deletions cut 4 bases from V and 4 bases from J, with 17 bases between. The CDR3 DNA sequence: TGTGCCAGCAGCCCCCGGACAGCCTACGGATATAATTCACCCCTCCACTTT. Translated: CASSPRTAYGYNSPLHF.

This clone was counted only a few times. The chain employs TRBV5-4 and TRBJ2-2; TRBD1 matches at 9 bases. This CDR3 has 18 residues. V lost 0 bases, J lost 5 bases, and 11 bases stayed unmatched. Germline CDR1 SGHNT, CDR2 YYREEE (reference sequence). CDR3 loop: CASSLGDRAFASTGELFF. DNA for the CDR3: TGTGCCAGCAGCTTGGGGGACAGGGCATTTGCTTCTACCGGGGAGCTGTTTTTT.